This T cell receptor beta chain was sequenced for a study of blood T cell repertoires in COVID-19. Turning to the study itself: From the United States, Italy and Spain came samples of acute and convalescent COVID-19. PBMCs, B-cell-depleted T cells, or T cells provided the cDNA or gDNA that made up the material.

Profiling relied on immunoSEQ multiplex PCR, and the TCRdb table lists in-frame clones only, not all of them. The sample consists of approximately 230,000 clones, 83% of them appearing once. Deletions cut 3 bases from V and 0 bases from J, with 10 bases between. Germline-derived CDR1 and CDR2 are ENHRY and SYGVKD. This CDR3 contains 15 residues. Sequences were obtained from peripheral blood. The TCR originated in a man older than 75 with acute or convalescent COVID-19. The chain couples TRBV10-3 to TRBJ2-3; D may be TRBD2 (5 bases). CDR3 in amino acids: CAISDGERSTDTQYF. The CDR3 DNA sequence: TGTGCCATCAGTGACGGGGAGAGGAGCACAGATACGCAGTATTTT.